This T cell receptor (gamma chain) was recorded in a study of Vγ9Vδ2 T cells in congenital toxoplasmosis (dated by TCRdb to the early 2020s). General notes on the study: The diagnosis of congenital toxoplasmosis relied on IgG, IgM and IgA serology, Western blot and an in-house interferon-gamma release assay. At 2 months, TCR sequencing included roughly 5 infected and approximately eleven uninfected infants, while at 1 year the sequenced group was 3 infected and 4 uninfected infants. Gamma and delta chain CDR3 repertoires of sorted blood gammadelta T cells were compared between congenitally T. gondii-infected and uninfected infants. Repertoires were sequenced from infants at 2 months after birth and at 1 year of age.

cDNA was generated in one tube by template-switch reverse transcription with TRGC- and TRDC-specific primers, using SuperScript II. The TRGC primer was designed to bind both the TRGC1 and TRGC2 constant genes. The KAPA Real-Time Library Amplification Kit was used for TRG and TRD amplification, and AMPure XP bead purification was performed between steps. Index PCR with the Nextera XT Index Kit was used to add Illumina sequencing adapters. TRG and TRD amplicons were sequenced on an Illumina MiSeq with the V2 300 kit, giving 150 bp paired-end reads. The authors processed their data as follows. Before any further analysis, FastQC version 0.11.8 was used to check read quality. With MiXCR version 3.0.3, reads were aligned to GenBank TRG or TRD reference genes and CDR3 sequences were built. Default MiXCR settings were used with one exception: TRDD gene segments were assembled from 3 consecutive nucleotides instead of 5. VDJtools version 1.2.1 calculated N additions, CDR3 length, J segment length and clonotype sharing between samples. CDR3 sequences that were out of frame or contained stop codons were left out of the analysis. Infant repertoires were assessed for overlap with previously published fetal, cord blood and adult blood Vgamma9Vdelta2 repertoires. Via CATT, TCRdb reprocessed the public reads, and rows with identical DNA were then joined. The V and J calls shown here were made by TCRdb, not taken from the authors' results. The sample table lists 250 to 400 gamma-chain clones, 24% of them with a count of one. The ten largest account for 25% to 35% of the sample.

Spanning cysteine to phenylalanine, the CDR3 consists of 14 amino acids. Only the CDR3 part of the read is kept: 42 bases, read in frame from the first base. For CDR1 and CDR2, the germline V gene (reference sequence) lists GITISATS and ISYDGTV. V ends up 6 bases short and J 4 bases short, with an unmatched junction base count of 0. The same treatment, using spiramycin and/or pyrimethamine plus sulfadiazine plus folinic acid, was given to mothers of both infected and uninfected infants. Every infant, whether infected or uninfected, was delivered at term, after more than 37 weeks of gestation. Approximately 1,000 uL of blood was turned into PBMCs through Lymphoprep gradient centrifugation, and the PBMCs were then cryopreserved in liquid nitrogen and sent to Belgium. Thawed PBMCs were labeled with Zombie NIR viability dye and stained with CD3, TCR gammadelta, Vgamma9 and Vdelta2 antibodies. CD3+ TCRgammadelta+ T cells were sorted on a FACSAria III with a mean purity of about 98%. For each sample, RNA was extracted from approximately 9,600 sorted gammadelta T cells with the RNeasy Micro Kit. The study infants had mothers who were enrolled with primary T. gondii infection during pregnancy. Infant peripheral blood was collected at an outpatient microbiology and virology center in Pavia, Italy.

Study-wide conclusions, independent of this receptor: At 2 months, TRGV9 and TRDV2 CDR3s of infected infants appeared to carry fewer N additions than uninfected infants, especially TRDV2-TRDJ1 sequences. High prevalence of a public TRGV9 clonotype was observed in both infected and uninfected infants. Two months was the earliest age with enough suitable sample material for TCR repertoire analysis, so newborn repertoires were not sequenced. At 1 year of age, repertoire differences between infected and uninfected infants were less clear than at 2 months. Among 2-month-old infants, germline-encoded fetal-type TRDV2 CDR3 sequences seemed to show up more often in infected than in uninfected infants, which suggests an in utero expansion footprint.

This clone is deemed large (0.1 to 1%). No antigen is known for it. No quality values exist for individual bases; no much larger clone is one base distant. The chain couples TRGV9 to TRGJP. Sequencing was carried out using gamma-delta T cells from blood. The TCR sequence derives from a child under 10 years old born to a mother with Toxoplasma gondii infection during pregnancy, either congenitally infected or uninfected (not recorded which). The CDR3 region: CALWQELGKKIKVF. The DNA reads TGTGCCTTGTGGCAAGAGTTGGGCAAAAAAATCAAGGTATTT.